A selection of T cell receptor beta chains follows, all from one sample in a study of blood T cell repertoires in COVID-19. Assay used: immunoSEQ multiplex PCR; TCRdb lists only in-frame clones, some missing. The sample has 200,000 to 250,000 clones; about four fifths are singletons. Sequenced: peripheral blood. These receptors were taken from a woman older than 75 with COVID-19, enrolled during active disease. CDR3s include the opening cysteine and the closing phenylalanine or tryptophan. A D gene is named only where the DNA matches it firmly. Size values are once, few and many counts, or a class for expanded clones, and some rows have none.

size	V	J	D	DNA	CDR3
.	TRBV5-1	TRBJ1-1	TRBD1	TGCGCCAGCAGCAACCGGACAGGGGGGACTGAAGCTTTCTTT	CASSNRTGGTEAFF
.	TRBV19	TRBJ2-3	TRBD2	TGTGCCAGTAGAGAGCTAGCGGCTAGCACAGATACGCAGTATTTT	CASRELAASTDTQYF
once	TRBV28	TRBJ1-2	.	TGTGCCAGCAGTTTGGACAGTCCAATTGGCTACACCTTC	CASSLDSPIGYTF
.	TRBV6-4	TRBJ2-1	.	TGTGCCAGCAGTCGCGACTTGAGCTCCTACAATGAGCAGTTCTTC	CASSRDLSSYNEQFF
once	TRBV3-1/TRBV3-2	TRBJ2-3	TRBD2	TGTGCCAGCAGCCAGCTGGGGGGGGATACGCAGTATTTT	CASSQLGGDTQYF
.	TRBV28	TRBJ2-5	.	TGTGCCAGCAGATCCTCCAGTGAGACCCAGTACTTC	CASRSSSETQYF
.	TRBV29-1	TRBJ2-1	.	TGCAGCGTTGGCGGCGGAGGTGAGCAGTTCTTC	CSVGGGGEQFF
.	TRBV4-1	TRBJ1-2	.	TGCGCCAGCAGCCAAGCGGGGGGGCCTTATGGCTACACCTTC	CASSQAGGPYGYTF
.	TRBV7-2	TRBJ2-5	.	TGTGCCAGCAGCTCCCGACTTAGGAGGGAGACCCAGTACTTC	CASSSRLRRETQYF
.	TRBV9	TRBJ2-2	TRBD1	TGTGCCAGCAGCCTCAAGCCCGACAGGGGGAACACCGGGGAGCTGTTTTTT	CASSLKPDRGNTGELFF
once	TRBV5-1	TRBJ1-2	TRBD1	TGCGCCAGCACCGGGACAGGGAACTATGGCTACACCTTC	CASTGTGNYGYTF